The T cell receptor (beta chain) described here comes from a study of shared clonotypes between healthy human individuals. TCRdb keeps only in-frame clones here, not all; method: immunoSEQ multiplex PCR. The data show 950,000 to 1,100,000 clones, around four fifths seen once. This clone occurred a few times. Donors included only healthy HIV-negative adults lacking recent acute infections or vaccinations. Negatively enriched CD4+ T cells were divided by CD45RA into naive and memory. V dropped 1 base and J dropped 6 bases, with 6 bases sitting between them. The CDR3 runs 12 residues. The germline V gene encodes CDR1 SNHLY and CDR2 FYNNEI.

This sequence joins TRBV2 and TRBJ1-2; D possibly corresponds to TRBD1 (6 bases). The material sequenced was memory CD4+ T cells sorted from blood. Subset in this sample: CD45RA-negative fraction. The sequence came from a man aged 18 to 30 in good health. CDR3 in amino acids: CASSEGGHGYTF. The CDR3 nucleotides are TGTGCCAGCAGTGAAGGGGGGCATGGCTACACCTTC.